Each of the 20 T cell receptor beta chains below was sequenced from the same sample in a study of cytomegalovirus exposure and HLA in healthy donors. Produced via immunoSEQ multiplex PCR; TCRdb's table is partial and in-frame only. There are some 130,000 clones in the sample; around four fifths occur only once, and less than 35% lies in the top ten. The source material was PBMCs. The receptors here all came from a man aged 25-45 years in good health and CMV-seropositive.

V gene TRBV27 combines with J gene TRBJ2-2; possible D gene TRBD2, 5 bases. Deletions cut 3 bases from V and 5 bases from J, with 10 bases between. The CDR3 is 14 amino acids. CDR1 is MNHEY and CDR2 is SMNVEV in the germline V gene (reference sequence). The CDR3 DNA is TGTGCCAGCAGTTTGGGTTCGGGGACCGGGGAGCTGTTTTTT. Translation: CASSLGSGTGELFF.

The gene calls are TRBV11-2 and TRBJ1-4, with 10 bases aligning to TRBD1. The J call is doubtful: the DNA matches TRBJ2-2 better. Germline CDR1 is SGHAT and CDR2 is FQNNGV. The length of the CDR3 is 14 residues. The CDR3 loop reads CASSLGQGRVELFF. The DNA for the CDR3 is TGTGCCAGCAGCTTGGGACAGGGGCGGGTGGAGCTGTTTTTT.

V and J are TRBV4-3 and TRBJ1-4, with 9 bases that match TRBD1. The V and J ends lost 4 bases and 7 bases, in that order; junction bases with no gene match: 10. In germline, CDR1 is LGHNA, CDR2 YSLEER. The CDR3 totals 16 residues. As DNA, the CDR3 is TGCGCCAGCAGCCCCACAGGGGGCAGGGTTGGTGAAAAACTGTTTTTT. This codes for CASSPTGGRVGEKLFF.

V usage is TRBV5-6 and J usage is TRBJ1-2; 9 nucleotides agree with TRBD1. This CDR3 region has 16 residues. CDR1 is SGHDT and CDR2 is YYEEEE in the germline V gene. V trimming: 4 bases; J trimming: 6 bases; junction bases outside the gene matches: 13. CDR3 in DNA: TGTGCCAGCAGCCCCGACACCGGGACAGGGAGGGATGGCTACACCTTC. Translation gives CASSPDTGTGRDGYTF.

The chain recombines TRBV5-1 with TRBJ1-1; TRBD1 might be the D (5 bases). This CDR3 has 13 amino acids. The ends were cut back, 5 bases at V and 0 bases at J, with 8 bases in the middle. CDR1 is SGHRS, CDR2 YFSETQ, per germline. The CDR3 region has the DNA TGCGCCAGCAGATCGACAGTGAACACTGAAGCTTTCTTT. Translated, it gives CASRSTVNTEAFF.

The chain combines TRBV18 with TRBJ2-3; a possible D gene is TRBD2 (5 bases). V shed 3 bases and J shed 1 base, with 14 bases lying between them. The germline gives CDR1 KGHSH, CDR2 LQKENI. This CDR3 is 16 amino acids long. The CDR3 nucleotides read TGTGCCAGCTCACCTTTAGTTGGTAGCGGCACAGATACGCAGTATTTT. Its translation: CASSPLVGSGTDTQYF.

This clone came up a few times. CDR3 residues: CASSLMVGEQETQYF. The CDR3 DNA reads TGTGCCAGCAGCTTAATGGTCGGGGAACAAGAGACCCAGTACTTC. This chain connects TRBV5-6 to TRBJ2-5; possibly TRBD2 for D (5 bases). The CDR3 is 15 residues long. The V end was cut by 2 bases, the J end by 2 bases, with 13 bases between. CDR1 is SGHDT and CDR2 is YYEEEE in the germline V gene.

This chain connects TRBV9 to TRBJ2-5; 11 positions agree with TRBD1. Germline V gene sequence: CDR1 SGDLS, CDR2 YYNGEE. The CDR3 extends over 16 amino acids. J was trimmed by 3 bases and V by 4 bases; bases with no gene match: 8. CDR3 in amino acids: CASSIGTGGSEETQYF. CDR3 sequence (DNA): TGTGCCAGCAGCATCGGGACAGGGGGTTCTGAAGAGACCCAGTACTTC.

This clone was detected once. J is TRBJ1-5 and V is TRBV2; 9 bases fit TRBD1. This CDR3 has 15 amino acids. V shed 7 bases, J shed 4 bases, and the junction held 8 bases outside the gene matches. Germline-derived CDR1 and CDR2 are SNHLY and FYNNEI. The CDR3 spells CASKNSGTGNQPQHF. Written as DNA, the CDR3 is TGTGCCAGCAAGAACTCCGGGACAGGGAATCAGCCCCAGCATTTT.

This clone showed up just once. V usage is TRBV7-9 and J usage is TRBJ2-1; tentatively, D is TRBD1 (6 bases). CDR3 length: 18 amino acids. Trimming pared 2 bases from V and 7 bases from J, leaving 24 bases between. In germline, CDR1 is SEHNR, CDR2 FQNEAQ (reference sequence). The DNA for the CDR3 is TGTGCCAGCAGCTTAACCCGACCTGGGGGCCCTACGGGGAATGAGCAGTTCTTC. Encoded protein: CASSLTRPGGPTGNEQFF.

This chain uses TRBV4-2 with TRBJ2-7, with 8 bases aligning to TRBD1. This CDR3 is built from 16 residues. Unmatched junction bases numbered 12, after V lost 4 bases and J lost 4 bases. Germline V gene sequence: CDR1 LGHNA, CDR2 YNFKEQ. This chain's CDR3 is CASSREEAGGKYEQYF. Here the CDR3 DNA reads TGTGCCAGCAGCCGAGAGGAGGCAGGGGGCAAGTACGAGCAGTACTTC.

The chain links TRBV5-4 to TRBJ2-3; TRBD1 agrees at 7 bases. V lost 2 bases, J lost 4 bases, and 10 bases stayed unmatched. Germline V gene data show CDR1 as SGHNT and CDR2 as YYREEE (reference sequence). The CDR3 is made up of 16 amino acids. Written as DNA, the CDR3 is TGTGCCAGCAGCTTTCCGGGACAGAGAGGACCAGATACGCAGTATTTT. This codes for CASSFPGQRGPDTQYF.

The V call is TRBV19, the J call TRBJ1-2; D unresolved. The CDR3 runs 13 residues. CDR1 and CDR2 from the germline V gene are LNHDA and SQIVND (reference sequence). Between the trimmed V and J ends, which lost 6 bases and 4 bases, there was a span of 12 bases. The CDR3, as DNA: TGTGCCAGTAGCACCAGGCTTTCCTATGGCTACACCTTC. Translation: CASSTRLSYGYTF.

The gene calls are TRBV6-6 and TRBJ2-5; 11 positions agree with TRBD2. V dropped 0 bases and J dropped 2; count of bases not matched to a gene: 2. Per the germline V gene, CDR1 is MNHNY and CDR2 is SVGAGI (reference sequence). The CDR3 is made up of 16 amino acids. CDR3 coding DNA: TGTGCCAGCAGTTACTCGGTAGCGGGGGGGCAAGAGACCCAGTACTTC. It encodes CASSYSVAGGQETQYF.

The chain recombines TRBV7-3 with TRBJ2-6; D is uncertain. The CDR3 extends over 16 amino acids. The germline V gene has CDR1 SGHTA and CDR2 FQGTGA. Trimming stripped 0 bases from V and 3 bases from J, with 9 bases between. CDR3 bases: TGTGCCAGCAGCTTAACAGGCGACTTTGGGGCCAACGTCCTGACTTTC. Residues: CASSLTGDFGANVLTF. The whole variable domain, remainder taken from reference TRBV7-3 and TRBJ2-6, is GAGVSQTPSNKVTEKGKYVELRCDPISGHTALYWYRQSLGQGPEFLIYFQGTGAADDSGLPNDRFFAVRPEGSVSTLKIQRTERGDSAVYLCASSLTGDFGANVLTFGAGSRLTVL.

In regard to this clone: This sample also contains other DNA sequences that code for the same CDR3. The J gene is TRBJ2-7, the V gene TRBV18, with D perhaps TRBD2 (6 bases). The CDR3 runs 14 residues. Per germline, CDR1 KGHSH and CDR2 LQKENI. The germline V and J ends were trimmed by 3 bases and 4 bases, with 13 bases remaining between them. The CDR3 nucleotides are TGTGCCAGCTCACCCCCCTCCCGGGGGTACGAGCAGTACTTC. Translation: CASSPPSRGYEQYF.

The chain is built from TRBV2 and TRBJ1-4; maybe TRBD1 (6 bases). This CDR3 is built from 14 residues. Germline V CDR1 and CDR2: SNHLY, FYNNEI. V lost 8 bases and J 4 bases, leaving 14 bases between the germline ends. CDR3 sequence: CASGGPGSNEKLFF. For the CDR3, the DNA is TGTGCCAGCGGGGGCCCGGGCAGTAATGAAAAACTGTTTTTT.

The chain uses TRBV6-5 and TRBJ2-1; 7 nucleotides line up with TRBD2. J lost 6 bases, V lost 6 bases, and 5 bases had no gene match. The germline V gene has CDR1 MNHEY and CDR2 SVGAGI. The CDR3 loop spans 13 amino acids. The DNA of the CDR3 is TGTGCCAGCAGGGTATGGGGGGGCAATGAGCAGTTCTTC. The encoded protein is CASRVWGGNEQFF.

As to this clone: The same CDR3 arises from other DNA sequences in this sample as well. V and J are TRBV7-2 and TRBJ2-7; 7 bases match TRBD2. The ends lost 3 bases at V and 3 bases at J; junction bases unmatched: 2. Germline V gene sequence: CDR1 SGHTA, CDR2 FQGNSA. The CDR3 runs 13 residues. The CDR3 spells CASSFGGGYEQYF. Written as DNA, the CDR3 is TGTGCCAGCAGCTTCGGCGGGGGCTACGAGCAGTACTTC. The full variable domain, in which reference TRBV7-2 and TRBJ2-7 provide the parts outside the CDR3, is GAGVSQSPSNKVTEKGKDVELRCDPISGHTALYWYRQSLGQGLEFLIYFQGNSAPDKSGLPSDRFSAERTGGSVSTLTIQRTQQEDSAVYLCASSFGGGYEQYFGPGTRLTVT.

The chain is built from TRBV19 and TRBJ1-1; D is undetermined. Germline-derived CDR1 and CDR2 are LNHDA and SQIVND (reference sequence). This CDR3 has 13 residues. The V gene lost 2 bases and the J gene lost 12 bases, with 16 bases spanning the gap. CDR3 protein: CASSISHGSRTFF. The DNA of the CDR3 is TGTGCCAGTAGTATATCCCACGGGAGTAGGACTTTCTTT.